This TCR beta chain was captured by sequencing in a study of blood T cell repertoires in COVID-19. Study context: The cDNA or gDNA used as material had been derived from T cells, B-cell-depleted T cells, or PBMCs.

Participants' reported clinical history set cohort assignment. V lost 4 bases and J 0 bases, leaving 19 bases between the germline ends. Germline CDR1 SGHDT, CDR2 YYEEEE. The CDR3 length is 17 residues. Original methodology: Cell counts per sample came from amplifying reference gene primers. Only in-frame clones appear in the TCRdb table, and some are missing; sequencing was by immunoSEQ multiplex PCR. The D gene and trimming were derived from the DNA, and the V and J assignments and clone size from that table. The data show about 250,000 clones, roughly 85% seen once. This clonotype was obtained from a woman aged 40 to 50 who had been exposed to COVID-19. What was sequenced was PBMCs or T cells enriched from blood (not recorded which). This sequence joins TRBV5-6 and TRBJ1-2; D possibly corresponds to TRBD1 (6 bases). The CDR3 is CASSPGRGGAANYGYTF. The CDR3 DNA reads as TGTGCCAGCAGCCCGGGAAGGGGGGGGGCTGCTAACTATGGCTACACCTTC.